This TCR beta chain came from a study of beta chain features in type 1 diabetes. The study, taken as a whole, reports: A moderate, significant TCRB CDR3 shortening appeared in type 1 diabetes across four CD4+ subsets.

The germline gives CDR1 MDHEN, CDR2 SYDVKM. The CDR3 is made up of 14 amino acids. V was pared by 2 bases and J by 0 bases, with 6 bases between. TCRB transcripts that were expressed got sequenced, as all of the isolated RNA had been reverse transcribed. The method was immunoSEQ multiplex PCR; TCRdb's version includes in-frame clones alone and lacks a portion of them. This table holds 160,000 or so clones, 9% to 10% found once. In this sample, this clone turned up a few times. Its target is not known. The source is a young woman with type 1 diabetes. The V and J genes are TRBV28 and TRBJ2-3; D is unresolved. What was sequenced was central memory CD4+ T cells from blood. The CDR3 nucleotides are TGTGCCAGCAGTTTAATGGGCAGCACAGATACGCAGTATTTT. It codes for CASSLMGSTDTQYF. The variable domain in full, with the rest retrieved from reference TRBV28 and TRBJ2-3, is DVKVTQSSRYLVKRTGEKVFLECVQDMDHENMFWYRQDPGLGLRLIYFSYDVKMKEKGDIPEGYSVSREKKERFSLILESASTNQTSMYLCASSLMGSTDTQYFGPGTRLTVL.